This T cell receptor (beta chain) came from a study of post-analysis software for immune sequencing data. The authors incorporated unique molecular identifiers into the TCR beta cDNA libraries. Each CDR3 protein gets one entry after TCRdb re-called the PCR reads with MiXCR. The sample has 450,000 or so distinct CDR3 sequences, 45% seen once. Whole-study results and caveats: Comparison of patients with controls showed roughly five TRBV segments more frequent in patients, TRBV5-6, TRBV5-1 and TRBV20-1 among them.

This clonotype showed up just a few times. What it recognizes is unknown. From germline, CDR1 is KGHDR and CDR2 SFDVKD. The CDR3 spans 14 residues. Trimming cost V 0 bases and J 7 bases, with 9 bases left between them. The TCR comes from a girl between 5 and 17 years old with multiple sclerosis. V usage is TRBV24-1 and J usage is TRBJ2-1; D perhaps matches TRBD1 (5 bases). The specimen sequenced was blood. CDR3 nucleotides: TGTGCCACCAGTGATTTGGCAGGGCTGAATGAGCAGTTCTTC. This codes for CATSDLAGLNEQFF.